This T cell receptor (beta chain) was identified during a study of OX40 agonist ivuxolimab in advanced cancers. The study, taken as a whole, reports: Dose levels from 0.1 to 3.0 mg/kg saw CD4+ and CD8+ blood T cells expand clonally by week 6.

Turning to this clone: The antigen is undetermined.

Using immunoSEQ multiplex PCR, the repertoire was profiled, and TCRdb retains in-frame clones only, with some absent. The sample consists of tens of thousands of clones, approximately 80% of them appearing once. The origin of this receptor is an adult with an advanced solid tumor such as melanoma, head and neck, liver or kidney cancer. The sample consisted of CD4+ or CD8+ T cells sorted from blood, taken in a trial of the OX40 agonist ivuxolimab.

The CDR3 here is CASSETGDTEAFF. For the CDR3, the DNA is TGTGCCAGTAGTGAGACAGGGGACACTGAAGCTTTCTTT. J is TRBJ1-1 and V is TRBV19, with TRBD1 identical over 8 bases. Trimming at V came to 5 bases and at J to 3 bases, leaving 2 bases not matched to a gene. The CDR3 runs to 13 residues. In germline, CDR1 is LNHDA, CDR2 SQIVND (reference sequence).